The sequence of this TCR beta chain was determined in a study of cytomegalovirus exposure and HLA in healthy donors. Amplification used 60 Vbeta primers and 13 Jbeta primers. This table comes from immunoSEQ multiplex PCR, and its TCRdb copy is limited to in-frame clones, with some not included. Of about 150,000 clones listed, around 75% are singletons. Overall study findings and caveats: Per published accounts, TCR beta sequences correctly predicted the HLA-A and HLA-B alleles of most subjects. Most of the TCR beta V segments (in an earlier analysis) were productive either about 87% or about 30% of the time.

CDR1 and CDR2 (germline): SEHNR, FQNEAQ (reference sequence). J was trimmed by 0 bases and V by 5 bases; bases with no gene match: 6. The CDR3 is 15 residues long. As regards this clone: The target antigen is unknown.

The chain carries TRBV7-9 and TRBJ1-2; 7 bases match TRBD1. Specimen: PBMCs. The receptor's source is a man aged 18 to 29 in good health and CMV-seropositive. CDR3 loop: CASSRQGFTNYGYTF. The CDR3 DNA is TGTGCCAGCAGCCGACAGGGATTCACTAACTATGGCTACACCTTC.